This entry concerns a single TCR beta chain. The antigen is undetermined. A read error may account for a junction end that differs from germline. The PCR used 60 Vbeta and 13 Jbeta primers. The data were produced by immunoSEQ multiplex PCR, yet TCRdb's version contains in-frame clones alone and is incomplete. The sample lists about 130,000 clones, around 70% occurring once. The length of the CDR3 is 14 residues. Germline lookup yields CDR1 SGHTA and CDR2 FQGNSA. The data were taken from a study of cytomegalovirus exposure and HLA in healthy donors. About the study: An early data release held tens of millions of unique TCRs from HLA-typed donors.

Broader study findings: Earlier findings revealed that most TCR beta V segments proved productive either about 90% or about 30% of the time. A later analysis by the authors found several of the most significant clusters apparently linked to common viral pathogens. Specificity of three CMV-associated chains for CMV antigens was verified in vitro.

The specimen sequenced was PBMCs. The chain uses TRBV7-2 and TRBJ1-2; 10 bases fit TRBD1. The receptor was derived from a woman in her thirties or forties in good health and CMV-seropositive. Here the CDR3 DNA reads TGTGCCAGCAGCTCTACTCCGGGACAGGGGTTCACAAACTTC. This encodes CASSSTPGQGFTNF.